These 29 T cell receptor beta chains came from one sample sequenced in a study of PD-L1 blockade in urothelial cancer. Profiling relied on immunoSEQ multiplex PCR, and the TCRdb table lists in-frame clones only, not all of them. This table has over 75,000 clones, 80% to 90% appearing once. Specified time point: pretreatment peripheral blood. The source material was PBMCs, sampled around atezolizumab (anti-PD-L1) treatment. These TCRs come from a woman of 80 years or more with urothelial cancer.

V usage is TRBV7-3 and J usage is TRBJ2-3, with 8 positions matching TRBD1. Germline V gene lookup returns CDR1 SGHTA and CDR2 FQGTGA. V lost 6 bases and J lost 6; bases outside the gene matches: 2. This CDR3 region has 12 residues. CDR3 bases: TGTGCCAGCAGTCGGGACAGGGATACGCAGTATTTT. Protein: CASSRDRDTQYF.

V and J are TRBV10-1 and TRBJ2-5; 9 nucleotides match TRBD1. J was trimmed by 4 bases and V by 5 bases; bases with no gene match: 5. CDR3 size: 14 residues. Germline assignment: CDR1 WNHNN and CDR2 SYGVQD (reference sequence). The CDR3 DNA sequence: TGCGCCAGCAGTCCGGGACAGGGTATAGAGACCCAGTACTTC. It yields the protein CASSPGQGIETQYF.

The chain employs TRBV2 and TRBJ2-2; TRBD2 aligns across 7 bases. Germline V gene data show CDR1 as SNHLY and CDR2 as FYNNEI. This CDR3 region has 18 residues. J was trimmed by 1 base and V by 2 bases; bases with no gene match: 10. The CDR3: CASSELPLWGGNTGELFF. The CDR3 coding sequence is TGTGCCAGCAGTGAACTACCTCTTTGGGGGGGGAACACCGGGGAGCTGTTTTTT.

CDR3 in DNA: TGTGCCAGCAGCGTACTACCCGGAACCGGCTCGAGCCGGAAGACCCAGTACTTC. Translated, it gives CASSVLPGTGSSRKTQYF. The rearrangement joins TRBV7-3 to TRBJ2-5; D remains unclear. Germline V gives CDR1 SGHTA, CDR2 FQGTGA. The CDR3 length is 18 residues. Trimming took 5 bases from V and 6 from J, leaving 28 bases between them. The full variable domain, its missing parts supplied by reference TRBV7-3 and TRBJ2-5, is GAGVSQTPSNKVTEKGKYVELRCDPISGHTALYWYRQSLGQGPEFLIYFQGTGAADDSGLPNDRFFAVRPEGSVSTLKIQRTERGDSAVYLCASSVLPGTGSSRKTQYFGPGTRLLVL.

With respect to this clone: One junction end disagrees with the germline gene, perhaps due to a read error. V usage is TRBV19 and J usage is TRBJ1-5; 10 bases line up with TRBD1. Germline V gene sequence: CDR1 LNHDA, CDR2 SQIVND (reference sequence). The CDR3 extends over 15 amino acids. The CDR3 coding sequence is TGTGCCAGTAGTTTAGACAGGGGGCGCGGTCAGCCCCAGCATTTT. It translates to CASSLDRGRGQPQHF.

The rearrangement joins TRBV28 to TRBJ2-7, with 7 positions matching TRBD1. The trim removed 4 bases at V and 4 bases at J, leaving 1 base unmatched. The length of the CDR3 is 12 residues. Germline lookup yields CDR1 MDHEN and CDR2 SYDVKM. DNA for the CDR3: TGTGCCAGCAGTTGGGGACAGTACGAGCAGTACTTC. This sequence encodes CASSWGQYEQYF.

To note about this clone: At one of its ends the junction is not consistent with the germline gene, which may arise from a read error. This chain links TRBV7-9 with TRBJ2-7; 7 bases fit TRBD1. The CDR3 is 14 residues long. CDR1 is SEHNR, CDR2 FQNEAQ, per germline (reference sequence). CDR3 protein: CASSPTGTSDEQYF. CDR3 in DNA: TGTGCCAGCAGCCCGACAGGGACCTCCGACGAGCAGTACTTC. Full variable domain (outside the CDR3, taken from reference TRBV7-9 and TRBJ2-7): DTGVSQNPRHKITKRGQNVTFRCDPISEHNRLYWYRQTLGQGPEFLTYFQNEAQLEKSRLLSDRFSAERPKGSFSTLEIQRTEQGDSAMYLCASSPTGTSDEQYFGPGTRLTVT.

This chain uses TRBV4-2 with TRBJ2-1; TRBD2 aligns across 13 bases. Trimming at V came to 4 bases and at J to 5 bases, leaving 5 bases not matched to a gene. This CDR3 is built from 16 residues. Germline V gene sequence: CDR1 LGHNA, CDR2 YNFKEQ. CDR3 nucleotides: TGTGCCAGCAGCCCGGCCGGGACTAGCGGGGACAATGAGCAGTTCTTC. It codes for CASSPAGTSGDNEQFF.

The table lists this clone with a few counts. This chain connects TRBV5-1 to TRBJ2-5; D may be TRBD1 (6 bases). V was clipped by 1 base and J by 2 bases, with 9 bases between them. This CDR3 has 14 amino acids. Germline CDR1 is SGHRS and CDR2 is YFSETQ. In nucleotides, the CDR3 is TGCGCCAGCAGCTTGAAGGGGACACAAGAGACCCAGTACTTC. Encoded protein: CASSLKGTQETQYF.

The chain employs TRBV15 and TRBJ1-4; D is perhaps TRBD1 (5 bases). Germline V gene lookup returns CDR1 LNHNV and CDR2 YYDKDF (reference sequence). The CDR3 length is 15 residues. V dropped 1 base and J dropped 5 bases, with 11 bases sitting between them. In DNA, the CDR3 is TGTGCCACCAGCAGAGTGGCGACAGACAATGAAAAACTGTTTTTT. Amino acid sequence: CATSRVATDNEKLFF.

The rearrangement links TRBV11-2 to TRBJ2-3, with D perhaps TRBD2 (5 bases). V lost 7 bases to trimming and J lost 6 bases, with 17 bases between them. The CDR3 is 14 residues long. Germline CDR1 SGHAT, CDR2 FQNNGV. For the CDR3, the DNA is TGTGCCAGCACTGAGAGTACTAGAACCGATACGCAGTATTTT. This gives the protein CASTESTRTDTQYF.

The V and J genes are TRBV7-2 and TRBJ2-7; TRBD2 matches 12 bases. The germline gives CDR1 SGHTA, CDR2 FQGNSA. With 5 bases clipped from V and 3 bases from J, the junction kept 5 bases outside the gene matches. The CDR3 loop spans 15 amino acids. CDR3 protein: CASSRGLAGNYEQYF. CDR3 in DNA: TGTGCCAGCAGCCGGGGACTAGCGGGTAACTACGAGCAGTACTTC.

The genes are TRBV18 and TRBJ1-5, with a possible D match to TRBD1 (6 bases). This CDR3 spans 13 amino acids. Germline CDR1 KGHSH, CDR2 LQKENI. V was clipped by 4 bases and J by 3 bases, with 7 bases between them. CDR3: CASSRDINQPQHF. In DNA, the CDR3 is TGTGCCAGCTCACGGGACATCAATCAGCCCCAGCATTTT.

The V call is TRBV18, the J call TRBJ2-2, with TRBD1 matching over 7 bases. The germline V gene has CDR1 KGHSH and CDR2 LQKENI. The CDR3 is made up of 16 amino acids. The V segment lost 4 bases and the J segment 1 base; nucleotides outside the gene matches: 6. CDR3 in amino acids: CASSLDRAKNTGELFF. The CDR3 DNA sequence: TGTGCCAGCTCACTAGACAGGGCAAAGAACACCGGGGAGCTGTTTTTT.

The chain recombines TRBV30 with TRBJ1-2; D gene ambiguous. V was clipped by 5 bases and J by 6 bases, with 13 bases between them. The CDR3 length is 12 residues. Germline assignment: CDR1 GTSNPN and CDR2 SVGIG (reference sequence). As DNA, the CDR3 is TGTGCCTGGTTCACAAAATCCGATGGCTACACCTTC. Its translation: CAWFTKSDGYTF.

The rearrangement joins TRBV9 to TRBJ2-3; 10 positions match TRBD2. This CDR3 region has 17 residues. V was clipped by 3 bases and J by 6 bases; unmatched bases: 13. Germline loops: CDR1 SGDLS, CDR2 YYNGEE. CDR3 sequence reads: CASSASGTSDPADTQYF. DNA of the CDR3: TGTGCCAGCAGCGCTAGCGGGACTAGCGATCCCGCGGATACGCAGTATTTT.

This chain uses TRBV27 with TRBJ2-2, with D tentatively TRBD2 (5 bases). CDR3 length: 13 residues. The V gene's germline CDR1 is MNHEY and CDR2 SMNVEV (reference sequence). The V gene lost 7 bases and the J gene lost 6 bases, with 12 bases spanning the gap. The DNA of the CDR3 is TGTGCCAGCAAAGGAGGATTGGCCGGGGAGCTGTTTTTT. This codes for CASKGGLAGELFF.

In its sample, this clone was seen once. V usage is TRBV27 and J usage is TRBJ2-7, with 11 positions matching TRBD2. In germline, CDR1 is MNHEY, CDR2 SMNVEV (reference sequence). The CDR3 totals 11 residues. This CDR3 is CTSGSVNEQYF. CDR3 in DNA: TGTACTAGCGGGAGTGTGAACGAGCAGTACTTC.

The J gene is TRBJ1-1, the V gene TRBV14, with D possibly TRBD1 on 6 matching bases. Germline CDR1 reads SGHDN; CDR2 reads FVKESK. The CDR3 contains 20 residues. Trimming took off 1 base at V and 1 base at J, with 25 bases between the two ends. CDR3 in amino acids: CASSQVVWVWGGPANTEAFF. In nucleotides, the CDR3 is TGTGCCAGCAGCCAAGTGGTTTGGGTTTGGGGGGGGCCGGCGAACACTGAAGCTTTCTTT.

This clone has just one count. The rearrangement joins TRBV28 to TRBJ1-3; TRBD1 aligns across 7 bases. With V trimmed by 8 bases and J by 2 bases, 15 bases remained unmatched. The CDR3 has 17 amino acids. The germline V gene has CDR1 MDHEN and CDR2 SYDVKM. The CDR3 sequence: CASQTQTTGITGNTIYF. CDR3 in DNA: TGTGCCAGCCAAACCCAGACGACAGGGATCACTGGAAACACCATATATTTT. Filled out from reference TRBV28 and TRBJ1-3, the complete variable domain reads DVKVTQSSRYLVKRTGEKVFLECVQDMDHENMFWYRQDPGLGLRLIYFSYDVKMKEKGDIPEGYSVSREKKERFSLILESASTNQTSMYLCASQTQTTGITGNTIYFGEGSWLTVV.

V is TRBV4-2 and J is TRBJ1-5, with TRBD1 matching over 9 bases. V shed 4 bases and J 2 bases; nucleotides not matched to a gene: 6. This CDR3 is built from 16 residues. Germline CDR1 is LGHNA and CDR2 is YNFKEQ. The CDR3 region is CASSLEQGAGNQPQHF. CDR3 in DNA: TGTGCCAGCAGCCTCGAACAGGGGGCGGGCAATCAGCCCCAGCATTTT.

This sequence joins TRBV9 and TRBJ2-1, with 7 bases lining up with TRBD1. Germline V gene sequence: CDR1 SGDLS, CDR2 YYNGEE. V lost 4 bases and J lost 6; bases outside the gene matches: 7. The CDR3 extends over 14 amino acids. CDR3 residues: CASSPGQRVNEQFF. DNA for the CDR3: TGTGCCAGCAGCCCGGGACAGAGAGTCAATGAGCAGTTCTTC.

V and J are TRBV5-1 and TRBJ1-1, with 8 nucleotides matching TRBD1. Germline V CDR1 and CDR2: SGHRS, YFSETQ. The CDR3 spans 15 residues. V shed 4 bases, J shed 6 bases, and the junction held 11 bases outside the gene matches. The CDR3 region has the DNA TGCGCCAGCAGCCGGACAGGGTTTGCGAATCCTGAAGCTTTCTTT. Protein sequence: CASSRTGFANPEAFF.

This chain connects TRBV19 to TRBJ2-2; D call uncertain. Trimming pared 0 bases from V and 4 bases from J, leaving 6 bases between. The CDR3 loop spans 14 amino acids. CDR1 is LNHDA, CDR2 SQIVND, per germline (reference sequence). Here the CDR3 reads CASSIEGFTGELFF. The CDR3 DNA sequence: TGTGCCAGTAGTATAGAGGGCTTCACCGGGGAGCTGTTTTTT.

This chain connects TRBV5-1 to TRBJ1-5, with no clear D. With 0 bases removed from V and 5 bases from J, the gap between germline ends came to 6 bases. This CDR3 has 13 amino acids. Germline lookup yields CDR1 SGHRS and CDR2 YFSETQ. The CDR3 nucleotides are TGCGCCAGCAGCTTGGAGGAGGATCAGCCCCAGCATTTT. Its protein is CASSLEEDQPQHF.

This chain joins TRBV18 and TRBJ2-7; 7 bases match TRBD1. Germline V CDR1 and CDR2: KGHSH, LQKENI. With V trimmed by 3 bases and J by 5 bases, 7 bases remained unmatched. The length of the CDR3 is 14 residues. CDR3 DNA: TGTGCCAGCTCACCTGGATTGACAGGGAACGAGCAGTACTTC. It is translated as CASSPGLTGNEQYF.

The J gene is TRBJ1-5, the V gene TRBV30; perhaps TRBD1 as D (6 bases). This CDR3 comprises 13 residues. Germline-derived CDR1 and CDR2 are GTSNPN and SVGIG (reference sequence). Deletions cut 1 base from V and 6 bases from J, with 10 bases between. The CDR3 DNA follows: TGTGCCTGGAGTGGGGGGGGCACTCAGCCCCAGCATTTT. It encodes CAWSGGGTQPQHF. Complete variable domain (other parts from reference TRBV30 and TRBJ1-5): SQTIHQWPATLVQPVGSPLSLECTVEGTSNPNLYWYRQAAGRGLQLLFYSVGIGQISSEVPQNLSASRPQDRQFILSSKKLLLSDSGFYLCAWSGGGTQPQHFGDGTRLSIL.

J is TRBJ1-3 and V is TRBV10-3, with 7 bases lining up with TRBD1. Germline V gives CDR1 ENHRY, CDR2 SYGVKD. V shed 6 bases and J 0 bases; nucleotides not matched to a gene: 5. This CDR3 has 15 residues. The CDR3 region is CAIRQGQSSGNTIYF. CDR3 DNA: TGTGCCATCAGGCAGGGACAGAGCTCTGGAAACACCATATATTTT.

The chain employs TRBV5-1 and TRBJ2-7; 8 bases line up with TRBD1. CDR1 and CDR2 from the germline V gene are SGHRS and YFSETQ. The CDR3 runs to 13 residues. Trimming cost V 4 bases and J 5 bases; bases outside gene matches: 5. CDR3 residues: CASSPDRGDEQYF. The CDR3 DNA reads TGCGCCAGCAGCCCAGACAGGGGCGACGAGCAGTACTTC.